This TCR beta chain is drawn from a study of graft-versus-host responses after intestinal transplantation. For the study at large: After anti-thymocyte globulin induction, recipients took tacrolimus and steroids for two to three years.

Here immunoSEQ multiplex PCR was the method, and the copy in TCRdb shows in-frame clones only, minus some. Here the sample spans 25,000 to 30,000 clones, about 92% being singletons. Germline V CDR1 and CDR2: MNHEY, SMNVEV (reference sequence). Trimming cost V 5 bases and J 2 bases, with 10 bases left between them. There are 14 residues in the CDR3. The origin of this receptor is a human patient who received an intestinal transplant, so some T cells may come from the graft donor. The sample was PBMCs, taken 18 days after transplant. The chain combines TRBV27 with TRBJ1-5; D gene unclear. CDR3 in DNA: TGTGCCAGCAGTATAGATGGGGGCAATCAGCCCCAGCATTTT. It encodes CASSIDGGNQPQHF.